The 27 T cell receptor beta chains below were found in one sample sequenced in a study of blood T cell repertoires in COVID-19. TCRdb's copy holds only in-frame clones and misses some; the assay was immunoSEQ multiplex PCR. The repertoire consists of about 180,000 clones, with more than 70% occurring once and the leading ten covering 6% to 6.5%. The sequencing input was PBMCs or T cells enriched from blood (not recorded which). These receptors originate from a middle-aged man who had recovered from COVID-19.

This clone has a handful of counts. J is TRBJ2-1 and V is TRBV2; D not resolved. The length of the CDR3 is 14 residues. The V gene lost 6 bases and the J gene lost 6 bases, with 15 bases spanning the gap. CDR1 and CDR2 from the germline V gene are SNHLY and FYNNEI. CDR3 DNA sequence: TGTGCCAGCAGCGTCGGTATCCTTAGCAATGAGCAGTTCTTC. Its translation is CASSVGILSNEQFF.

This chain connects TRBV19 to TRBJ1-2; 9 nucleotides line up with TRBD1. Per germline, CDR1 LNHDA and CDR2 SQIVND (reference sequence). The J segment lost 4 bases and the V segment lost 4 bases, leaving 4 bases of the junction unmatched. The CDR3 extends over 14 amino acids. The CDR3 protein is CASSRTGGFYGYTF. Written as DNA, the CDR3 is TGTGCCAGTAGTAGAACAGGGGGCTTCTATGGCTACACCTTC. The full variable domain, completed using reference TRBV19 and TRBJ1-2, is DGGITQSPKYLFRKEGQNVTLSCEQNLNHDAMYWYRQDPGQGLRLIYYSQIVNDFQKGDIAEGYSVSREKKESFPLTVTSAQKNPTAFYLCASSRTGGFYGYTFGSGTRLTVV.

This chain connects TRBV3-1 (or the pseudogene TRBV3-2) to TRBJ2-7; 8 bases are a match to TRBD1. The CDR3 has 16 residues. V shed 1 base and J 6 bases; nucleotides not matched to a gene: 11. Per the germline V gene, CDR1 is LGHDT and CDR2 is YNNKEL (reference sequence). This CDR3 reads CASSQGGQGAFGEQYF. CDR3 bases: TGTGCCAGCAGCCAAGGCGGGCAGGGGGCGTTTGGCGAGCAGTACTTC.

This clone showed up just once. The chain employs TRBV10-1 and TRBJ1-2; the D is unclear. Trimming left V 2 bases short and J 4 bases short, with 8 bases between. CDR1 and CDR2 from the germline V gene are WNHNN and SYGVQD (reference sequence). The CDR3 runs 13 residues. The DNA of the CDR3 is TGCGCCAGCAGTGAGAACGAGGGCTATGGCTACACCTTC. Protein product: CASSENEGYGYTF.

CDR3 in amino acids: CAGIQSSGNTIYF. The CDR3 DNA is TGTGCCGGTATACAGAGCTCTGGAAACACCATATATTTT. This chain joins TRBV7-9 and TRBJ1-3; no reliable D call. This CDR3 is 13 amino acids long. Trimming removed 11 bases from V and 0 bases from J, with 11 bases in between. CDR1 is SEHNR and CDR2 is FQNEAQ in the germline V gene (reference sequence).

V gene TRBV2 combines with J gene TRBJ1-2, with 8 bases fitting TRBD1. The CDR3 is 13 amino acids. CDR1 and CDR2 (germline): SNHLY, FYNNEI. The J segment lost 2 bases and the V segment lost 7 bases, leaving 3 bases of the junction unmatched. CDR3 coding DNA: TGTGCCAGCACCCCAGGGGGCAACTATGGCTACACCTTC. Residues: CASTPGGNYGYTF.

V usage is TRBV6-6 and J usage is TRBJ2-5; no clear D. The CDR3 contains 14 residues. The ends were cut back, 6 bases at V and 1 base at J, with 12 bases in the middle. Germline loops: CDR1 MNHNY, CDR2 SVGAGI (reference sequence). CDR3 sequence reads: CASRDAGSQETQYF. CDR3 nucleotide sequence: TGTGCCAGCAGAGACGCCGGGTCCCAAGAGACCCAGTACTTC.

This clone was seen a few times. V usage is TRBV11-2 and J usage is TRBJ1-1, with no clear D. CDR1 is SGHAT, CDR2 FQNNGV, per germline. Trimming left V 1 base short and J 1 base short, with 10 bases between. This CDR3 has 15 amino acids. In DNA form, the CDR3 reads TGTGCCAGCAGCTTAGTAGAGGGATCGAACACTGAAGCTTTCTTT. It specifies CASSLVEGSNTEAFF.

The rearrangement links TRBV5-1 to TRBJ2-1, with a tentative D call TRBD2 (6 bases). The CDR3 sequence is 14 residues long. Germline CDR1 reads SGHRS; CDR2 reads YFSETQ. Trimming removed 6 bases at V and 9 bases at J, with 19 bases between. The CDR3, as DNA: TGCGCCAGCATCTCACTCTCGGGAGTTGGTGAGCAGTTCTTC. Translation: CASISLSGVGEQFF.

This chain uses TRBV5-1 with TRBJ2-1; TRBD2 aligns across 8 bases. Germline V gene lookup returns CDR1 SGHRS and CDR2 YFSETQ. Unmatched junction bases numbered 4, after V lost 4 bases and J lost 1 base. The CDR3 extends over 15 amino acids. The CDR3 DNA reads as TGCGCCAGCAGCCAGGCGGGAGGATCCTACAATGAGCAGTTCTTC. This codes for CASSQAGGSYNEQFF.

The chain recombines TRBV9 with TRBJ2-5; TRBD2 agrees at 8 bases. Germline CDR1 is SGDLS and CDR2 is YYNGEE. The CDR3 has 16 residues. With 3 bases clipped from V and 2 bases from J, the junction kept 9 bases outside the gene matches. CDR3 residues: CASSASSGNRQETQYF. CDR3 in DNA: TGTGCCAGCAGCGCCAGTAGCGGGAACAGACAAGAGACCCAGTACTTC.

The sample holds a few counts of this clone. The rearrangement links TRBV11-3 to TRBJ2-3, with D possibly matching TRBD1 (5 bases). CDR1 is SGHNT and CDR2 is YENEEA in the germline V gene. Trimming removed 3 bases from V and 4 bases from J, with 11 bases in between. The CDR3 runs to 14 residues. CDR3 bases: TGTGCCAGCAGCTTTGGGGCGCTGGCAGATACGCAGTATTTT. It specifies CASSFGALADTQYF.

This rearrangement joins TRBV7-2 to TRBJ2-5; 9 nucleotides match TRBD1. CDR1 SGHTA and CDR2 FQGNSA come from the germline V gene. The CDR3 has 15 amino acids. V shed 1 base and J 5 bases; nucleotides not matched to a gene: 5. This CDR3 reads CASSLDGTGWETQYF. Here the CDR3 DNA reads TGTGCCAGCAGCTTAGACGGGACAGGGTGGGAGACCCAGTACTTC.

The V and J genes are TRBV5-1 and TRBJ2-3, with 7 nucleotides matching TRBD1. The CDR3 loop spans 14 amino acids. CDR1 is SGHRS, CDR2 YFSETQ, per germline. V was clipped by 5 bases and J by 0 bases; unmatched bases: 3. CDR3 DNA: TGCGCCAGCAGTGGGGACAGTAGCACAGATACGCAGTATTTT. Protein sequence: CASSGDSSTDTQYF.

The rearrangement joins TRBV29-1 to TRBJ2-5; 7 nucleotides line up with TRBD1. This CDR3 has 12 amino acids. The V segment lost 7 bases and the J segment 3 bases; nucleotides outside the gene matches: 5. Germline loops: CDR1 SQVTM, CDR2 ANQGSEA. As DNA, the CDR3 is TGCAGCGCTGGGGACAGCAAAGAGACCCAGTACTTC. Translating it yields CSAGDSKETQYF.

J is TRBJ1-3 and V is TRBV24-1; tentatively, D is TRBD1 (6 bases). The CDR3 covers 13 residues. Germline V gene sequence: CDR1 KGHDR, CDR2 SFDVKD. Trimming pared 5 bases from V and 4 bases from J, leaving 8 bases between. CDR3 protein: CATSAGAGNTIYF. In DNA, the CDR3 is TGTGCCACCAGTGCAGGGGCGGGAAACACCATATATTTT.

In regard to this clone: This same CDR3 is encoded by further DNA sequences in the sample. The CDR3 DNA follows: TGTGCCAGCAGTCTTTCCAGCACAGATACGCAGTATTTT. This translates into CASSLSSTDTQYF. This chain uses TRBV27 with TRBJ2-3; no definite D call. V shed 5 bases and J shed 0 bases, with 6 bases lying between them. Germline-derived CDR1 and CDR2 are MNHEY and SMNVEV (reference sequence). This CDR3 contains 13 residues.

This rearrangement joins TRBV28 to TRBJ2-3; D perhaps matches TRBD2 (6 bases). V lost 1 base and J 6 bases, leaving 11 bases between the germline ends. CDR1 is MDHEN and CDR2 is SYDVKM in the germline V gene. CDR3 size: 14 residues. The CDR3 is CASSLFSGRDTQYF. The CDR3 DNA reads as TGTGCCAGCAGTTTATTTAGCGGCAGGGATACGCAGTATTTT.

V and J are TRBV11-2 and TRBJ2-5; D is perhaps TRBD2 (6 bases). Trimming left V 5 bases short and J 5 bases short, with 18 bases between. The CDR3 runs 15 residues. Germline V gene sequence: CDR1 SGHAT, CDR2 FQNNGV. This CDR3 reads CASSPYSEGRETQYF. CDR3 DNA sequence: TGTGCCAGCAGCCCATATTCGGAGGGGCGGGAGACCCAGTACTTC.

This rearrangement joins TRBV13 to TRBJ1-1; D ambiguous. Trimming stripped 4 bases from V and 3 bases from J, with 6 bases between. Germline assignment: CDR1 PRHDT and CDR2 FYEKMQ (reference sequence). The CDR3 extends over 12 amino acids. The CDR3: CASSSSHTEAFF. Written as DNA, the CDR3 is TGTGCCAGCAGCTCCTCTCACACTGAAGCTTTCTTT.

On this clone: This CDR3 fails to terminate in the conserved phenylalanine or tryptophan, so it likely reflects a read error. The DNA is omitted, as the CDR3 cannot be located on it reliably, and the CDR3 follows TCRdb's listing. The V call is TRBV28, the J call TRBJ2-7; the table's D call TRBD2 went unverified against the DNA. In germline, CDR1 is MDHEN, CDR2 SYDVKM. With termini counted, the CDR3 has 13 amino acids. The chain's CDR3 is CASISSSSGRALI.

This sequence joins TRBV11-1 and TRBJ1-2; 8 bases are a match to TRBD1. The CDR3 loop spans 15 amino acids. V shed 4 bases and J 2 bases; nucleotides not matched to a gene: 6. CDR1 SGHAT and CDR2 FQDESV come from the germline V gene (reference sequence). The CDR3 spells CASSSNRDRNYGYTF. The CDR3 DNA sequence: TGTGCCAGCAGCTCGAACCGGGACAGGAACTATGGCTACACCTTC.

This sequence joins TRBV11-2 and TRBJ1-4; 9 positions agree with TRBD1. Germline CDR1 and CDR2: SGHAT and FQNNGV. With 2 bases clipped from V and 7 bases from J, the junction kept 5 bases outside the gene matches. The CDR3 totals 15 residues. This chain's CDR3 is CASSLFGTGPEKLFF. For the CDR3, the DNA is TGTGCCAGCAGCTTATTCGGGACAGGGCCTGAAAAACTGTTTTTT.

The rearrangement links TRBV5-1 to TRBJ2-1; 11 nucleotides match TRBD2. Germline V gene data show CDR1 as SGHRS and CDR2 as YFSETQ. The V and J ends lost 6 bases and 6 bases, in that order; junction bases with no gene match: 8. This CDR3 is built from 15 residues. CDR3 in DNA: TGCGCCAGCACAATTCCCGGGACTAGCGGCAATGAGCAGTTCTTC. Its translation is CASTIPGTSGNEQFF. Together with reference TRBV5-1 and TRBJ2-1, the CDR3 gives the full variable domain: KAGVTQTPRYLIKTRGQQVTLSCSPISGHRSVSWYQQTPGQGLQFLFEYFSETQRNKGNFPGRFSGRQFSNSRSEMNVSTLELGDSALYLCASTIPGTSGNEQFFGPGTRLTVL.

The chain joins TRBV5-1 to TRBJ1-2, with a weak D call TRBD1 (6 bases). In germline, CDR1 is SGHRS, CDR2 YFSETQ. This CDR3 comprises 15 residues. V gave up 2 bases and J gave up 2 bases, with 13 bases separating them. CDR3 bases: TGCGCCAGCAGCTTTACAGGGACGAAGAACTATGGCTACACCTTC. Translating it yields CASSFTGTKNYGYTF.

The chain is built from TRBV2 and TRBJ2-2, with a weak D call TRBD2 (6 bases). The CDR3 length is 15 residues. Germline V gives CDR1 SNHLY, CDR2 FYNNEI. Trimming left V 4 bases short and J 7 bases short, with 16 bases between. CDR3 coding DNA: TGTGCCAGCAGTGTGGGCCTAGCGAAAAACGGGGAGCTGTTTTTT. Protein: CASSVGLAKNGELFF.

V is TRBV5-1 and J is TRBJ2-7; 8 bases match TRBD2. Germline CDR1 and CDR2: SGHRS and YFSETQ. The CDR3 is 15 amino acids. V gave up 4 bases and J gave up 1 base; unmatched junction bases: 7. Here the CDR3 reads CASSPDGTRSYEQYF. In DNA form, the CDR3 reads TGCGCCAGCAGCCCCGACGGGACTAGGTCCTACGAGCAGTACTTC.